This T cell receptor (beta chain) was sequenced in a study of T cell repertoires in cytomegalovirus infection. This clonotype was seen a few times. TCRdb itself ran the reads through MiXCR, one entry per CDR3 protein. The table lists hundreds of thousands of distinct CDR3 sequences, roughly 16% of them singletons. The CDR3 length is 15 residues. Trimming removed 5 bases from V and 3 bases from J, with 20 bases in between. Germline V CDR1 and CDR2: DFQATT, SNEGSKA (reference sequence). The chain carries TRBV20-1 and TRBJ2-7, with D possibly matching TRBD1 (7 bases). Material: PBMCs. This TCR derives from a human donor in good health (CMV status not recorded). Some clones in this sample may be carry-over from other donors' samples. This CDR3 is CSALRQGGTNYEQYF. The CDR3 DNA reads TGCAGTGCTCTCCGACAGGGAGGTACCAACTACGAGCAGTACTTC.